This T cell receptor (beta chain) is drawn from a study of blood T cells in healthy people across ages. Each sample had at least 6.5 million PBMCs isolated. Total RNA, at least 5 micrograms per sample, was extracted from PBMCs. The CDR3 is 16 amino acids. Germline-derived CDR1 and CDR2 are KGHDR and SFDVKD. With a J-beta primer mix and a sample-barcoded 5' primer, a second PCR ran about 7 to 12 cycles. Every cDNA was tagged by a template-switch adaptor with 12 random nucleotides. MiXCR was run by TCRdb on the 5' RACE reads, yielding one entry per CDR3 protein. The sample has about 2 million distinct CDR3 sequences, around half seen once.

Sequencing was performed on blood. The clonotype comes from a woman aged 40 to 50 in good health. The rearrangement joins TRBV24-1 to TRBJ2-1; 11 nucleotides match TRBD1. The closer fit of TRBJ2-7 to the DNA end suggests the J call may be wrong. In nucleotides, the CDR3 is TGTGCCACCAGTGTCGCCGGGACAGGGGGTCGGAATGAGCAGTACTTC. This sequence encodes CATSVAGTGGRNEQYF.